These 5 T cell receptor beta chains were all obtained from the same sample, sequenced in a study of blood T cell repertoires in COVID-19. Here immunoSEQ multiplex PCR was the method, and the copy in TCRdb shows in-frame clones only, minus some. The sample contains about 110,000 clones, 80% to 90% of which appear only once. The source material was peripheral blood. These receptors all come from a woman of 80 years or more with active or convalescent COVID-19.

CDR3 sequence reads: CASRWASGTHEQFF. The CDR3 nucleotides read TGTGCCAGCCGGTGGGCTAGCGGGACCCATGAGCAGTTCTTC. The chain has TRBV27 and TRBJ2-1; 9 bases fit TRBD2. This CDR3 is built from 14 residues. J lost 8 bases, V lost 8 bases, and 10 bases had no gene match. Per the germline V gene, CDR1 is MNHEY and CDR2 is SMNVEV (reference sequence).

The chain couples TRBV12-3 or TRBV12-4 to TRBJ1-5; no firm D call. V was clipped by 2 bases and J by 7 bases, with 9 bases between them. The CDR3 extends over 13 amino acids. As DNA, the CDR3 is TGTGCCAGCAGTTTACAACAGTCGCAGCCCCAGCATTTT. Its protein product is CASSLQQSQPQHF.

The chain links TRBV20-1 to TRBJ1-2; TRBD1 might be the D (5 bases). Germline CDR1 is DFQATT and CDR2 is SNEGSKA (reference sequence). The CDR3 is 12 residues long. The V end lost 5 bases, the J end lost 6 bases, and 13 bases lay between the germline ends. The CDR3, as DNA: TGCAGTGCTGGTGCAGGGCCAGATGGCTACACCTTC. Protein: CSAGAGPDGYTF.

This chain uses TRBV25-1 with TRBJ1-6, with 7 bases identical to TRBD1. The CDR3 is 14 residues long. The V gene's germline CDR1 is MGHDK and CDR2 SYGVNS. After removal of 8 bases from V and 5 bases from J, the junction contained 6 bases not matched to a gene. This chain's CDR3 is CASARQGNNSPLHF. CDR3 sequence (DNA): TGTGCCAGCGCCCGACAGGGAAATAATTCACCCCTCCACTTT. The full variable domain, its missing parts supplied by reference TRBV25-1 and TRBJ1-6, is EADIYQTPRYLVIGTGKKITLECSQTMGHDKMYWYQQDPGMELHLIHYSYGVNSTEKGDLSSESTVSRIRTEHFPLTLESARPSHTSQYLCASARQGNNSPLHFGNGTRLTVT.

The chain carries TRBV4-2 and TRBJ2-6, with 12 bases fitting TRBD2. The CDR3 covers 21 residues. The trim removed 2 bases at V and 1 base at J, leaving 12 bases unmatched. Germline V gives CDR1 LGHNA, CDR2 YNFKEQ. CDR3 in amino acids: CASSQTRLAGVYPSGANVLTF. CDR3 coding DNA: TGTGCCAGCAGCCAAACACGACTAGCGGGAGTGTACCCGTCTGGGGCCAACGTCCTGACTTTC.